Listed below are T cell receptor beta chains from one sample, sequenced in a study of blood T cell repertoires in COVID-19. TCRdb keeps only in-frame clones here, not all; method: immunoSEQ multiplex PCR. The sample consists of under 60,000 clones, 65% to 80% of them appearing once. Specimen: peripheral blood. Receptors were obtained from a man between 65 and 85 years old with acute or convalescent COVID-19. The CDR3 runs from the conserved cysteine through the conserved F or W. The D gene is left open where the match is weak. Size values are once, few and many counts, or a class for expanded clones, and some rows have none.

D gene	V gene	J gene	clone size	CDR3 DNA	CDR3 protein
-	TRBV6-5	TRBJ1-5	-	TGTGCCAGCACTCCAGGACAGAGCAATCAGCCCCAGCATTTT	CASTPGQSNQPQHF
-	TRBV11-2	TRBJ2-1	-	TGTGCCAGCAGCTTAGATAGTGGTGAGCAGTTCTTC	CASSLDSGEQFF
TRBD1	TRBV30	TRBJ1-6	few	TGTGCCTGGAGTGTACTTGGGTTGGGGACAGAACCCCTCCACTTT	CAWSVLGLGTEPLHF
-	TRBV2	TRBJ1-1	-	TGTGCCAGCAACCTCGGGATGATCCCTGAAGCTTTCTTT	CASNLGMIPEAFF
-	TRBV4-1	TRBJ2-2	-	TGCGCCAGCAGCCCATCGAACACCGGGGAGCTGTTTTTT	CASSPSNTGELFF
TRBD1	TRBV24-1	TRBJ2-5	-	TGTGCCACCAGTGATTCCCGGACAGGGGGCCGAGAGACCCAGTACTTC	CATSDSRTGGRETQYF
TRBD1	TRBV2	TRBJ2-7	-	TGTGCCAGCCAAGGGACAGGCACCCCCGAGCAGTACTTC	CASQGTGTPEQYF
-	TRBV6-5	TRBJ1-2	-	TGTGCCAGCAGTTACGGCCAGGGAAATGGCTACACCTTC	CASSYGQGNGYTF
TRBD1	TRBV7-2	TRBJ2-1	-	TGTGCCAGCAGCGAGACAGGGGGCGGGTCCTACAATGAGCAGTTCTTC	CASSETGGGSYNEQFF
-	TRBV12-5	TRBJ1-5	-	TGTGCTAGTGGTCCTCTCTTGAGCAATCAGCCCCAGCATTTT	CASGPLLSNQPQHF
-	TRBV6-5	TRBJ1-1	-	TGTGCCAGCACCCCAGGGCTTGGCACTGAAGCTTTCTTT	CASTPGLGTEAFF
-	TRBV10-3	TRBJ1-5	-	TGTGCCATCAGTGAGTCCGGTCGGCAGGGCGGCAATCAGCCCCAGCATTTT	CAISESGRQGGNQPQHF
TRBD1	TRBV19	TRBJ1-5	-	TGTGCCAGTACCCTCGACAGGGGTAATGATAGAGGCAATCAGCCCCAGCATTTT	CASTLDRGNDRGNQPQHF
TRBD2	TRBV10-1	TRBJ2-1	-	TGCGCCAGCAGTGTAAGCGGGGGGGCGAATGAGCAGTTCTTC	CASSVSGGANEQFF
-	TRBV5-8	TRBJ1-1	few	TGTGCCAGCAGGGCTACAGGGAAAGCTTTCTTT	CASRATGKAFF
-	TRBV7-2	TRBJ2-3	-	TGTGCCAGCAGCTTGGGTCTAGCCACCACAGATACGCAGTATTTT	CASSLGLATTDTQYF
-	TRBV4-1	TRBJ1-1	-	TGCGCCAGCAGCCAACAATTGAACACTGAAGCTTTCTTT	CASSQQLNTEAFF
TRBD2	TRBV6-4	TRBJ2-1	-	TGTGCCAGCAGTGACTCGAGCAGCGGGAGGGGGTATGAGCAGTTCTTC	CASSDSSSGRGYEQFF
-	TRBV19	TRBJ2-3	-	TGTGCCAGTAGTACGGGATTCGGAGATACGCAGTATTTT	CASSTGFGDTQYF
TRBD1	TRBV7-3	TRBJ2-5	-	TGTGCCAGCAGCCCCGACAGGGCGGAGACCCAGTACTTC	CASSPDRAETQYF
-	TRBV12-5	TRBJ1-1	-	TGTGCCCTTACAAGTGACATGAACACTGAAGCTTTCTTT	CALTSDMNTEAFF
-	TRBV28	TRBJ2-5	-	TGTGCCAGCGGTACGCTGGGCCCGTTGGCCCGACGGGAGACCCAGTACTTC	CASGTLGPLARRETQYF
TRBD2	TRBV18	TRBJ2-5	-	TGTGCCAGCTCACCAGATTCTAGCGGACAAGAGACCCAGTACTTC	CASSPDSSGQETQYF
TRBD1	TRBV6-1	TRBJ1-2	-	TGTGCCAGCAGTGAAGCATCCGACAGGGTTGGCTATGGCTACACCTTC	CASSEASDRVGYGYTF
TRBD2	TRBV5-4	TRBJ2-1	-	TGTGCCAGCAGCTTGGAGCTAGCGGAGTACAATGAGCAGTTCTTC	CASSLELAEYNEQFF
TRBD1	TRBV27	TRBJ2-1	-	TGTGCCAGCACCTGGACAGGGTACAATGAGCAGTTCTTC	CASTWTGYNEQFF
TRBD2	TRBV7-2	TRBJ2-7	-	TGTGCCAGCAGCTTAGCCCTGCGGGCTAGCGGGGCCTACGAGCAGTACTTC	CASSLALRASGAYEQYF
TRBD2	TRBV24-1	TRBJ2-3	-	TGTGCCACCAGTGACTCGAGCGGGGGGGCCAGAGATACGCAGTATTTT	CATSDSSGGARDTQYF
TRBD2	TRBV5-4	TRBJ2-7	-	TGTGCCAGCAGCTCTTGGAGCGGGGGCCGTGGACAGTACTTC	CASSSWSGGRGQYF
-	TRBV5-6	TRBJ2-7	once	TGTGCCAGCACCCTAAGGGGGGGACCCTACGAGCAGTACTTC	CASTLRGGPYEQYF
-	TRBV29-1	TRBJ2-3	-	TGCAGCGTTGAATCAGGGGTCGGCGCAGATACGCAGTATTTT	CSVESGVGADTQYF
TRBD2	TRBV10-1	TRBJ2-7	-	TGCGCCAGCACCCCCTCTGGTAGCGGGAACTCCTACGAGCAGTACTTC	CASTPSGSGNSYEQYF
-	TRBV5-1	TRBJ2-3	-	TGCGCCAGCAGCCCCACTAGCACAGATACGCAGTATTTT	CASSPTSTDTQYF
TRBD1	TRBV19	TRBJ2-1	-	TGTGCCAGTAAACAGGCGGGACAGGGTATCGCCTACAATGAGCAGTTCTTC	CASKQAGQGIAYNEQFF
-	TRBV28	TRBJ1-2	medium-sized	TGTGCCAGCAGTTCGACTTTTTCGGGGAGCTATGGCTACACCTTC	CASSSTFSGSYGYTF
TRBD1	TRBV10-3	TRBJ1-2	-	TGTGCCATCAGTGAAACCCGGGACAGGGAACATGGCTACACCTTC	CAISETRDREHGYTF
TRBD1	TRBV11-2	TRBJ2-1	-	TGTGCCAGCAGCTTATTTAGGGGACAGACCACAGATGAGCAGTTCTTC	CASSLFRGQTTDEQFF
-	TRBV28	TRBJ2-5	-	TGTGCCAGCTGGAGGACCCCCGGGGAGACCCAGTACTTC	CASWRTPGETQYF
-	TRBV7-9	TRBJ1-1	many	TGTGCCAGCAGCTTAGAGGGGGTCACTGAAGCTTTCTTT	CASSLEGVTEAFF
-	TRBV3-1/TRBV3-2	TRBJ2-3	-	TGTGCCAGCAGCTCGACAGATACGCAGTATTTT	CASSSTDTQYF
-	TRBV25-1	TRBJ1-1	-	TGTGCCAGCAGCCACTCACGAACTGAAGCTTTCTTT	CASSHSRTEAFF
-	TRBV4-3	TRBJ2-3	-	TGCGCCAGCAGCCAATCTGTGGGGGGGCAAAGCACAGATACGCAGTATTTT	CASSQSVGGQSTDTQYF
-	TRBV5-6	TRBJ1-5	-	TGTGCCAGCAGCCAAGACAGAAATCAGCCCCAGCATTTT	CASSQDRNQPQHF
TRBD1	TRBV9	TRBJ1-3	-	TGTGCCAGCAGCGTAGGTACGGGACAGGGGGCCGGAAACACCATATATTTT	CASSVGTGQGAGNTIYF
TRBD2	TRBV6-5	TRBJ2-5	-	TGTGCCAGCAGGCCGGGACTACCCCCGGAGACCCAGTACTTC	CASRPGLPPETQYF
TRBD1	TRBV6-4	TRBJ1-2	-	TGTGCCAGCAGTTCGGGACAGGACTATGGCTACACCTTC	CASSSGQDYGYTF
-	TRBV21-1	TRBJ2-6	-	TGTGCCAGCAGCGAAAGGGTGCGGGTCTCTGGGGCCAACGTCCTGACTTTC	CASSERVRVSGANVLTF
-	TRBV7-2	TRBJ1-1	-	TGTGCCAGCAGCTTTTTATTGGAAGCTTTCTTT	CASSFLLEAFF